These 11 T cell receptor beta chains share one sample of origin, sequenced in a study of control samples from healthy donors and cancer patients. Here immunoSEQ multiplex PCR was the method, and the copy in TCRdb shows in-frame clones only, minus some. The sample shows about 130,000 clones, around 90% of them seen only once. The sample consisted of blood. The receptor set was obtained from a man aged 18-30 years in good health.

This sequence joins TRBV19 and TRBJ1-1; no clear D. Trimming took off 5 bases at V and 2 bases at J, with 9 bases between the two ends. The germline V gene has CDR1 LNHDA and CDR2 SQIVND (reference sequence). The CDR3 is 13 residues long. The CDR3 spells CASSLRANTEAFF. The CDR3 DNA reads TGTGCCAGTAGTCTAAGGGCCAACACTGAAGCTTTCTTT.

This rearrangement joins TRBV21-1 to TRBJ1-5. TRBV21-1 is tagged as a pseudogene. This CDR3 spans 16 amino acids. DNA for the CDR3: TGTGCCAGCAGCAACCCGAAATGCACTAGCAATCAGCCCCAGCATTTT. Protein: CASSNPKCTSNQPQHF.

The J gene is TRBJ2-2, the V gene TRBV27, with a tentative D call TRBD2 (6 bases). Germline CDR1 and CDR2: MNHEY and SMNVEV (reference sequence). The CDR3 extends over 13 amino acids. Deletions cut 5 bases from V and 5 bases from J, with 9 bases between. The CDR3 bases are TGTGCCAGCAGTCTGGGGGGAACCGGGGAGCTGTTTTTT. This translates into CASSLGGTGELFF.

The chain uses TRBV2 and TRBJ2-1; no definite D call. CDR3 length: 10 amino acids. Germline-derived CDR1 and CDR2 are SNHLY and FYNNEI. Between the trimmed V and J ends, which lost 6 bases and 10 bases, there was a span of 7 bases. CDR3 protein: CASRDSEQFF. CDR3 bases: TGTGCCAGCAGGGATTCCGAGCAGTTCTTC.

J is TRBJ2-1 and V is TRBV9, with TRBD2 matching 7 bases. This CDR3 comprises 18 residues. Trimming removed 1 base from V and 5 bases from J; junction bases left unmatched: 15. Germline V CDR1 and CDR2: SGDLS, YYNGEE. The CDR3 DNA sequence: TGTGCCAGCAGCGTATCCCCCGACGGGGGGAGCTGGAACAATGAGCAGTTCTTC. This sequence encodes CASSVSPDGGSWNNEQFF. Full variable domain (remainder filled in from reference TRBV9 and TRBJ2-1): DSGVTQTPKHLITATGQRVTLRCSPRSGDLSVYWYQQSLDQGLQFLIQYYNGEERAKGNILERFSAQQFPDLHSELNLSSLELGDSALYFCASSVSPDGGSWNNEQFFGPGTRLTVL.

The gene calls are TRBV30 and TRBJ1-2; the D is unclear. There are 12 residues in the CDR3. Germline V CDR1 and CDR2: GTSNPN, SVGIG (reference sequence). The V end was cut by 3 bases, the J end by 7 bases, with 12 bases between. This chain's CDR3 is CAWSGQARGYTF. CDR3 in DNA: TGTGCCTGGAGCGGGCAGGCCCGTGGCTACACCTTC.

The chain combines TRBV5-1 with TRBJ1-1; 8 positions agree with TRBD1. The CDR3 loop spans 15 amino acids. After removal of 4 bases from V and 0 bases from J, the junction contained 5 bases not matched to a gene. CDR1 and CDR2 (germline): SGHRS, YFSETQ. CDR3 loop: CASSETGGMNTEAFF. CDR3 coding DNA: TGCGCCAGCAGCGAAACAGGGGGAATGAACACTGAAGCTTTCTTT.

This chain links TRBV5-4 with TRBJ2-3; 8 bases agree with TRBD2. With 3 bases clipped from V and 5 bases from J, the junction kept 8 bases outside the gene matches. The CDR3 is made up of 15 amino acids. From germline, CDR1 is SGHNT and CDR2 YYREEE (reference sequence). As DNA, the CDR3 is TGTGCCAGCAGCTCCGGAGGACTAGCCAGAGATACGCAGTATTTT. Protein sequence: CASSSGGLARDTQYF. The full variable domain, completed using reference TRBV5-4 and TRBJ2-3, is ETGVTQSPTHLIKTRGQQVTLRCSSQSGHNTVSWYQQALGQGPQFIFQYYREEENGRGNFPPRFSGLQFPNYSSELNVNALELDDSALYLCASSSGGLARDTQYFGPGTRLTVL.

A single count supports this clone. J is TRBJ1-5 and V is TRBV10-2; no clear D. The CDR3 length is 17 residues. Germline CDR1 is WSHSY and CDR2 is SAAADI. V dropped 4 bases and J dropped 0 bases, with 16 bases sitting between them. This CDR3 reads CASSGKAETYSNQPQHF. The CDR3 DNA reads as TGCGCCAGCAGTGGGAAGGCCGAGACCTATAGCAATCAGCCCCAGCATTTT.

This clone was seen a few times. The genes are TRBV7-9 and TRBJ1-2; 7 positions match TRBD1. This CDR3 contains 12 residues. Trimming at V came to 10 bases and at J to 6 bases, leaving 8 bases not matched to a gene. CDR1 and CDR2 (germline): SEHNR, FQNEAQ (reference sequence). This chain's CDR3 is CATLGQAHGYTF. DNA for the CDR3: TGTGCCACCCTAGGACAGGCACATGGCTACACCTTC.

The V and J genes are TRBV15 and TRBJ2-1; D not certain. The V and J ends lost 0 bases and 13 bases respectively, with 13 bases between them. Germline-derived CDR1 and CDR2 are LNHNV and YYDKDF (reference sequence). The CDR3 totals 13 residues. The CDR3 DNA is TGTGCCACCAGCAGAGATGGCCACTCGTCTCAGTTCTTC. Its protein product is CATSRDGHSSQFF.